The clone carrying this TCR beta chain has at least ten counts. Germline CDR1 SGHVS, CDR2 FQNEAQ. The CDR3 runs 16 residues. After removal of 1 base from V and 4 bases from J, the junction contained 7 bases not matched to a gene. Healthy individuals who donated bone marrow served as the donors. This entry belongs to a study of cytomegalovirus exposure and HLA in healthy donors. The PCR employed 60 Vbeta primers together with 13 Jbeta primers. TCRdb keeps only in-frame clones here, not all; method: immunoSEQ multiplex PCR. The sample has some 180,000 clones, around 79% seen once; the top ten hold around 4.3%.

The sequencing sample was made of PBMCs. The sequence was collected from a woman younger than 45 in good health and CMV-seropositive. The V gene is TRBV7-8, the J gene TRBJ1-2, with 9 bases identical to TRBD1. CDR3 in DNA: TGTGCCAGCAGCTTAGGACCCACAGGGGGCGGCTATGGCTACACCTTC. This gives the protein CASSLGPTGGGYGYTF.